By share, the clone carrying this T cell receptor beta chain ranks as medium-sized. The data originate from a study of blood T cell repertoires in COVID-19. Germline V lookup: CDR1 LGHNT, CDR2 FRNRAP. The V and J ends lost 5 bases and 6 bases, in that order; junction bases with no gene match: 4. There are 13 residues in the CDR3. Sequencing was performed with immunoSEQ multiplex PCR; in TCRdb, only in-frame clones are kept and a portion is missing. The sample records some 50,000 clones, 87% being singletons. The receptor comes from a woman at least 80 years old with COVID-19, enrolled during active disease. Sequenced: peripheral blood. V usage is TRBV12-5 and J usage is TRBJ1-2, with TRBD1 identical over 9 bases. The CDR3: CASGKQGANGYTF. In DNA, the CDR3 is TGTGCTAGTGGTAAACAGGGGGCCAATGGCTACACCTTC. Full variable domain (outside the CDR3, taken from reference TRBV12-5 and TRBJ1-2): DARVTQTPRHKVTEMGQEVTMRCQPILGHNTVFWYRQTMMQGLELLAYFRNRAPLDDSGMPKDRFSAEMPDATLATLKIQPSEPRDSAVYFCASGKQGANGYTFGSGTRLTVV.